This T cell receptor beta chain stems from a study of blood T cell repertoires in COVID-19. Study-level information: The analysed material was cDNA or gDNA that came from T cells, B-cell-depleted T cells, or PBMCs.

Germline lookup yields CDR1 MNHNS and CDR2 SASEGT. The V gene lost 2 bases and the J gene lost 7 bases, with 9 bases spanning the gap. The CDR3 loop spans 12 amino acids. The count of this clone is one. Authors' processing steps: Amplification of reference gene primers provided the estimated nucleated cell counts. Here immunoSEQ multiplex PCR was the method, and the copy in TCRdb shows in-frame clones only, minus some. V, J and clone size reflect that table, while D and trimming were determined from the DNA. The sample has just over 150,000 clones, under 90% seen once; the top ten hold 0.5% to 0.65%. V is TRBV6-1 and J is TRBJ2-7; no firm D call. Sequencing was done on a sample of peripheral blood. This sequence originates from a man between 60 and 75 years old with acute or convalescent COVID-19. The CDR3 loop is CASSELTGEQYF. CDR3 sequence (DNA): TGTGCCAGCAGTGAACTAACGGGTGAGCAGTACTTC.